This TCR beta chain was obtained from a study of Ad26.COV2.S vaccination and SARS-CoV-2 variants. Treatment in this sample: some 20 received Ad26.COV2.S at low or high dose, single or two shots; about 5 received placebo; per-sample allocation not given. The investigators took samples on day 63 after the first vaccine or placebo injection. Generated by immunoSEQ multiplex PCR, the TCRdb table keeps only in-frame clones and is missing some. The data contain about 440,000 clones, roughly 88% of them singletons. The CDR3 is 17 residues long. V lost 8 bases, J lost 8 bases, and 28 bases lay in between. CDR1 is SNHLY, CDR2 FYNNEI, per germline.

The J gene is TRBJ2-1, the V gene TRBV2; D not certain. The input for sequencing was peripheral blood, taken in a trial of Ad26.COV2.S vaccine versus placebo. This receptor was obtained from a person aged 18-60 years who received the Ad26.COV2.S COVID-19 vaccine or a placebo. For the CDR3, the DNA is TGTGCCAGCTCCCTGCGGCGGCTAGTCACGAACCGGTATGAGCAGTTCTTC. This gives the protein CASSLRRLVTNRYEQFF.